This T cell receptor beta chain derives from a study of CD8 T cells in ankylosing spondylitis. Notes on the study in general: Disease-associated clones were CD8+ and fairly uncommon in peripheral blood. Characteristic of ankylosing spondylitis blood, it appeared, was a TCR beta motif comprising roughly 8 highly homologous variants.

TCRdb redid the calling of the 5' RACE reads with MiXCR, one entry per CDR3 protein. Seen here are fewer than 750,000 distinct CDR3 sequences, 15% to 20% observed once, and the top ten hold roughly a fifth. As concerns this clonotype: Its antigen is currently unknown.

This clonotype was obtained from a male donor with ankylosing spondylitis. Input material: blood, either unsorted or a sorted T cell fraction (not recorded which).

The CDR3 spells CASSLDSTGRTEAFF. DNA of the CDR3: TGTGCCAGCAGCTTAGACTCTACAGGGAGGACTGAAGCTTTCTTT. This chain connects TRBV7-3 to TRBJ1-1; a possible D gene is TRBD1 (6 bases). This CDR3 is built from 15 residues. V dropped 2 bases and J dropped 5 bases, with 15 bases sitting between them. Germline lookup yields CDR1 SGHTA and CDR2 FQGTGA.